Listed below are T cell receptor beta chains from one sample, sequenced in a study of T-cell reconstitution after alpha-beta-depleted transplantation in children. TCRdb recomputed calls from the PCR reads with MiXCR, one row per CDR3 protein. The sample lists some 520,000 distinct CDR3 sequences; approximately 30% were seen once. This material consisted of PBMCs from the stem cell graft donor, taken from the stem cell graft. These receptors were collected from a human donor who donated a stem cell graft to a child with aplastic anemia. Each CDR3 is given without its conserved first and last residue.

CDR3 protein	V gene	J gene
SVVLAGVVNEQF	TRBV29-1	TRBJ2-1
ATSRDATSGRGWNEQF	TRBV15	TRBJ2-1
SASADNNYGYT	TRBV20-1	TRBJ1-2
ASSLDRHTGAF	TRBV11-3	TRBJ1-1
ASRGQPETSTDTQY	TRBV7-2	TRBJ2-3
ASRLAGSLTQY	TRBV6-1	TRBJ2-3
ASSLVSGVPNEQF	TRBV27	TRBJ2-1
ASSLVAGVPEQF	TRBV5-1	TRBJ2-1
SALALPRGRDTDTQY	TRBV20-1	TRBJ2-3
ASSSKYGTSVTTGELF	TRBV11-3	TRBJ2-2
ASSPSVSQGARYGYT	TRBV27	TRBJ1-2
ASSRGTSQSGELF	TRBV11-2	TRBJ2-2
ASSFLDRELF	TRBV7-9	TRBJ1-4
ASSPRTLDGYT	TRBV18	TRBJ1-2
AWGQGASSPLH	TRBV30	TRBJ1-6
SVIYTLRDTQY	TRBV29-1	TRBJ2-3
AISEEIVSYNEQF	TRBV10-3	TRBJ2-1
SARLAGDTGELF	TRBV20-1	TRBJ2-2
ASSLILQNEAF	TRBV12-3/TRBV12-4	TRBJ1-1
ASSFGPVPYEQY	TRBV7-3	TRBJ2-7
ASSYKNRGRDEQF	TRBV6-2/TRBV6-3	TRBJ2-1
ASKIPGLAGGSTDTQY	TRBV27	TRBJ2-3
ASRTQGTTEAF	TRBV12-3/TRBV12-4	TRBJ1-1
ASSPPGNEQF	TRBV6-5	TRBJ2-1
ASSLSYYEQY	TRBV7-2	TRBJ2-7
ASSAGTGYNEQF	TRBV5-6	TRBJ2-1